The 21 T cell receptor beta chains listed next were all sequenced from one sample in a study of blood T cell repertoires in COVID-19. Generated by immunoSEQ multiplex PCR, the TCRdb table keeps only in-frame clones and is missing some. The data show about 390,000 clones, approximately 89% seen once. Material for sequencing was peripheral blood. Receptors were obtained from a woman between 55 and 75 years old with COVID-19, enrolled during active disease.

CDR3 sequence reads: CAISDYRGNIQYF. CDR3 DNA sequence: TGTGCCATCAGTGATTACCGGGGGAACATTCAGTACTTC. The chain recombines TRBV10-3 with TRBJ2-4; D may be TRBD2 (6 bases). This CDR3 has 13 residues. The V gene's germline CDR1 is ENHRY and CDR2 SYGVKD. The germline V and J ends were trimmed by 3 bases and 7 bases, with 10 bases remaining between them.

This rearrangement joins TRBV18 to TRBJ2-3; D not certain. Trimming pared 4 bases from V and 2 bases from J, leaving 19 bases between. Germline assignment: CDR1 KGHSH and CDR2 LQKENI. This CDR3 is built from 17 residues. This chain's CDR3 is CASSLLVTVSNTDTQYF. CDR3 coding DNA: TGTGCCAGCTCACTTCTCGTTACAGTCTCGAACACAGATACGCAGTATTTT.

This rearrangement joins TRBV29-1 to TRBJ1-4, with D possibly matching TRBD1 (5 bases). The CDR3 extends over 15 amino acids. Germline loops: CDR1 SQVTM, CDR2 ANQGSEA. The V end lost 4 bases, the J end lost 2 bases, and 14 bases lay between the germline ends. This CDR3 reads CSVGDLGLTNEKLFF. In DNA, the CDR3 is TGCAGCGTTGGGGACTTGGGACTCACTAATGAAAAACTGTTTTTT.

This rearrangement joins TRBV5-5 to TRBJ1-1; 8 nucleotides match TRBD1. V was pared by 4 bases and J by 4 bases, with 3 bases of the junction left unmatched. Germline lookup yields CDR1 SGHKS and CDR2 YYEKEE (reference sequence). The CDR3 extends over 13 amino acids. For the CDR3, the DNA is TGTGCCAGCAGCCGGACAGGGAGCACTGAAGCTTTCTTT. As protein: CASSRTGSTEAFF.

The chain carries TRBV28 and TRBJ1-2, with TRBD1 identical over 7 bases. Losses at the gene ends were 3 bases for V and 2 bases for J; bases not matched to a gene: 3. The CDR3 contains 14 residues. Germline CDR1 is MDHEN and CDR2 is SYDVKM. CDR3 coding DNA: TGTGCCAGCAGTTTCGGGGGACAGAACTATGGCTACACCTTC. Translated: CASSFGGQNYGYTF.

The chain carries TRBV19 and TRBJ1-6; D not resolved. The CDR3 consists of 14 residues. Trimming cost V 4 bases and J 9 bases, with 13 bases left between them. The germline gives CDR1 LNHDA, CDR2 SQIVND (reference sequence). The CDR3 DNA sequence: TGTGCCAGTAGTACCGGGAGGGCGGTTTCACCCCTCCACTTT. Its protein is CASSTGRAVSPLHF.

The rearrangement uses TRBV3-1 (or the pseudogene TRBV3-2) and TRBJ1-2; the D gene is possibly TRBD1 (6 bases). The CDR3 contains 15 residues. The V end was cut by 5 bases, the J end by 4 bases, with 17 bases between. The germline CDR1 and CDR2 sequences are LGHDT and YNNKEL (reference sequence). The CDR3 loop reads CASSYRDTAVYGYTF. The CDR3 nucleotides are TGTGCCAGCAGCTACAGGGACACCGCCGTCTATGGCTACACCTTC.

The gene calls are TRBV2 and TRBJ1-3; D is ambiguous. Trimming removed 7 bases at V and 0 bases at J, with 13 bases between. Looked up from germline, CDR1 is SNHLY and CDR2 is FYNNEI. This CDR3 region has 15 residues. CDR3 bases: TGTGCCAGCAATTATGACTCAAGCTCTGGAAACACCATATATTTT. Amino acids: CASNYDSSSGNTIYF. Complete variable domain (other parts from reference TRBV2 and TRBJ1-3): EPEVTQTPSHQVTQMGQEVILRCVPISNHLYFYWYRQILGQKVEFLVSFYNNEISEKSEIFDDQFSVERPDGSNFTLKIRSTKLEDSAMYFCASNYDSSSGNTIYFGEGSWLTVV.

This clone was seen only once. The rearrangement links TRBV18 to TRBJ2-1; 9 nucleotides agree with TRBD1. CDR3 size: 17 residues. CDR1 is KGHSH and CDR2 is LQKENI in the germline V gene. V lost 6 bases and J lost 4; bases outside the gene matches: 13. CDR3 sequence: CASSPFTGTGPYNEQFF. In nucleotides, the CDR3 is TGTGCCAGCTCCCCATTTACTGGGACAGGGCCATACAATGAGCAGTTCTTC.

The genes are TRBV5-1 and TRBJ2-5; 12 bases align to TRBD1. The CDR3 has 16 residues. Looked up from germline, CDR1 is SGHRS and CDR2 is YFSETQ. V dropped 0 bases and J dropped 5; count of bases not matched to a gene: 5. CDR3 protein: CASSLVGQGAGETQYF. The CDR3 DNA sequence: TGCGCCAGCAGCTTGGTGGGACAGGGGGCAGGGGAGACCCAGTACTTC.

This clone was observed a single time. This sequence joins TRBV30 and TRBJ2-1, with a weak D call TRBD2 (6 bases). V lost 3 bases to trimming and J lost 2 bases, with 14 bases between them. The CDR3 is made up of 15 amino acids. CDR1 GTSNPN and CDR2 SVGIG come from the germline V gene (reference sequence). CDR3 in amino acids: CAWRGPDYAYNEQFF. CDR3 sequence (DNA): TGTGCCTGGAGGGGACCGGACTATGCCTACAATGAGCAGTTCTTC.

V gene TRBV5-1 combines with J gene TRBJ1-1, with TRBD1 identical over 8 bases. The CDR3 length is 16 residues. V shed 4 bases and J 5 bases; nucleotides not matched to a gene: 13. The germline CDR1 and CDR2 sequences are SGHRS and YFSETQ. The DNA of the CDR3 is TGCGCCAGCAGCCCAACAGCCACAGGGGGAGGGACTGAAGCTTTCTTT. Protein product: CASSPTATGGGTEAFF.

This CDR3 is CASKGGVGGNTIYF. The CDR3 region has the DNA TGTGCCAGCAAGGGGGGGGTCGGTGGAAACACCATATATTTT. This chain connects TRBV25-1 to TRBJ1-3; D possibly corresponds to TRBD1 (6 bases). Germline values: CDR1 MGHDK, CDR2 SYGVNS. The CDR3 covers 14 residues. Deletions cut 7 bases from V and 3 bases from J, with 13 bases between.

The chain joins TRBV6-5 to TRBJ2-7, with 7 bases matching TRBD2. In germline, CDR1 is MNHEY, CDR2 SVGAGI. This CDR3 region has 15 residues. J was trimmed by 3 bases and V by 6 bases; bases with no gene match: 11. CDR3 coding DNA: TGTGCCAGCAGCGAGGGGCGGGGGTCCAACTACGAGCAGTACTTC. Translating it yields CASSEGRGSNYEQYF.

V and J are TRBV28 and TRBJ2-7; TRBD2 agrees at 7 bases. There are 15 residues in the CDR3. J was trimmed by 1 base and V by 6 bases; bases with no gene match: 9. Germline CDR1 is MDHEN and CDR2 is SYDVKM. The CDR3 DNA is TGTGCCAGCAGACGCCCGTGGGAGGGGTCCTACGAGCAGTACTTC. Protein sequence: CASRRPWEGSYEQYF.

In DNA form, the CDR3 reads TGTGCCAGTACCCGAGTGGGGGGGCTTCGCTATGGCTACACCTTC. It is translated as CASTRVGGLRYGYTF. The chain employs TRBV19 and TRBJ1-2, with D perhaps TRBD1 (6 bases). The CDR3 contains 15 residues. Looked up from germline, CDR1 is LNHDA and CDR2 is SQIVND (reference sequence). V was clipped by 7 bases and J by 4 bases, with 19 bases between them.

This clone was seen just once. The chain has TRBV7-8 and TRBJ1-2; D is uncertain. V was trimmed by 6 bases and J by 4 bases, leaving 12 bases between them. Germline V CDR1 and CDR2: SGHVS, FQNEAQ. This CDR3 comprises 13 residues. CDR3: CASSGRVSYGYTF. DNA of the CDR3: TGTGCCAGCAGTGGGAGGGTCAGCTATGGCTACACCTTC.

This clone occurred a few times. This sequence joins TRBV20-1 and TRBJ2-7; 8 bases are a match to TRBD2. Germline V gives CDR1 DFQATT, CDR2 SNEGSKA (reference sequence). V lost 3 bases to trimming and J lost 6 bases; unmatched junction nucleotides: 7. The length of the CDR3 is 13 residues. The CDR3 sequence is CSASPTSVIEQYF. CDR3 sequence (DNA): TGCAGTGCTAGTCCGACTAGCGTAATCGAGCAGTACTTC.

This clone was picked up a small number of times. CDR3 amino acids: CASSIRGTYEQYF. In DNA form, the CDR3 reads TGTGCCAGTAGTATTCGAGGGACCTACGAGCAGTACTTC. The chain is built from TRBV19 and TRBJ2-7; possible D gene TRBD2, 5 bases. The CDR3 consists of 13 residues. Germline values: CDR1 LNHDA, CDR2 SQIVND (reference sequence). Deletions cut 3 bases from V and 2 bases from J, with 8 bases between.

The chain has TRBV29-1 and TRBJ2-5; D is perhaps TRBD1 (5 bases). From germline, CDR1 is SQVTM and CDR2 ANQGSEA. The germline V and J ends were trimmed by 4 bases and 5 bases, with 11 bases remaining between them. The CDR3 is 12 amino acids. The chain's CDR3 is CSVAGSGETQYF. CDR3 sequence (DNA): TGCAGCGTTGCGGGCTCAGGGGAGACCCAGTACTTC.

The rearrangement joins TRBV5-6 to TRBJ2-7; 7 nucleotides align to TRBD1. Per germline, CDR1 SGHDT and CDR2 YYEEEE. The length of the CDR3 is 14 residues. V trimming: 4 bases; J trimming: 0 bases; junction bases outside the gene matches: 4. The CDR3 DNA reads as TGTGCCAGCAGCCCGGGACAGAACTCCTACGAGCAGTACTTC. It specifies CASSPGQNSYEQYF. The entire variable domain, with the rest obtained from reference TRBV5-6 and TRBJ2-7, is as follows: DAGVTQSPTHLIKTRGQQVTLRCSPKSGHDTVSWYQQALGQGPQFIFQYYEEEERQRGNFPDRFSGHQFPNYSSELNVNALLLGDSALYLCASSPGQNSYEQYFGPGTRLTVT.